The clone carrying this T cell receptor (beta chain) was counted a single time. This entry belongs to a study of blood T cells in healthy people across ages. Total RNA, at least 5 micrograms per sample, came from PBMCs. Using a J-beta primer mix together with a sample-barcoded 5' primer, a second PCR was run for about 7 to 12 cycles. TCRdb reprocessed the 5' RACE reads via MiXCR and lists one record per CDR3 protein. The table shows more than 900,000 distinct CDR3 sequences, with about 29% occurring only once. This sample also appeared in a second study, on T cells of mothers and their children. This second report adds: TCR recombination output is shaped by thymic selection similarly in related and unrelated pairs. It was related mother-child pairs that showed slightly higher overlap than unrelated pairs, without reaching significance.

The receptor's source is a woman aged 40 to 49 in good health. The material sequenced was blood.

For the CDR3, the DNA is TGTGCCAGCAGCTTCGGACTAAGCGAGACCCAGTACTTC. Protein product: CASSFGLSETQYF. The rearrangement joins TRBV7-2 to TRBJ2-5; the D gene is possibly TRBD2 (6 bases). Trimming took off 3 bases at V and 5 bases at J, with 10 bases between the two ends. The CDR3 runs 13 residues. Per the germline V gene, CDR1 is SGHTA and CDR2 is FQGNSA.